The rows below give T cell receptor beta chains drawn from one sample of a study of beta chain features in type 1 diabetes. TCRdb's copy holds only in-frame clones and misses some; the assay was immunoSEQ multiplex PCR. The sample lists more than 130,000 clones, 6.5% to 8.5% occurring once. The sequenced sample consisted of central memory CD4+ T cells from blood. The receptor source for this set is a woman younger than 45 in good health. The CDR3 runs from the conserved cysteine through the conserved F or W. Each record gives: clone size, J gene, V gene, D gene, CDR3 protein, CDR3 DNA. D genes are given only for firm matches. Not all rows give a size; the values are once, few, many and, for expanded clones, a class.

. | TRBJ1-3 | TRBV30 | . | CAWSDDMAGNTIYF | TGTGCCTGGAGTGACGACATGGCTGGAAACACCATATATTTT
few | TRBJ2-3 | TRBV13 | . | CASSFRGSSTDTQYF | TGTGCCAGCAGCTTTAGAGGGAGTTCGACAGATACGCAGTATTTT
few | TRBJ2-7 | TRBV7-2 | TRBD2 | CASSLEWGGDEQYF | TGTGCCAGCAGCTTAGAGTGGGGGGGAGACGAGCAGTACTTC
. | TRBJ2-4 | TRBV6-4 | TRBD2 | CASTGLAGGRKNIQYF | TGTGCCAGCACAGGACTAGCGGGAGGCCGCAAAAACATTCAGTACTTC
. | TRBJ2-3 | TRBV9 | . | CASSVKAAQRVDTQYF | TGTGCCAGCAGCGTAAAAGCGGCCCAGAGGGTAGATACGCAGTATTTT
. | TRBJ2-1 | TRBV7-9 | . | CASSPSDFEQFF | TGTGCCAGCAGCCCGAGCGATTTTGAGCAGTTCTTC
. | TRBJ2-1 | TRBV4-1 | TRBD2 | CASSQALAGDFYEQFF | TGCGCCAGCAGCCAAGCCCTAGCGGGAGATTTCTATGAGCAGTTCTTC
few | TRBJ2-7 | TRBV30 | TRBD2 | CAGVGLAGVYEQYF | TGTGCCGGGGTGGGACTAGCGGGAGTATACGAGCAGTACTTC
few | TRBJ2-7 | TRBV18 | TRBD1 | CASSPNRGIEQYF | TGTGCCAGCTCACCAAACAGGGGCATCGAGCAGTACTTC
few | TRBJ2-2 | TRBV4-2 | TRBD2 | CASSPATSGRFGELFF | TGTGCCAGCAGCCCCGCGACTAGCGGGAGGTTCGGGGAGCTGTTTTTT
few | TRBJ1-5 | TRBV2 | TRBD1 | CASSEALTGDSSQPQHF | TGTGCCAGCAGTGAAGCTTTAACAGGGGATTCGAGTCAGCCCCAGCATTTT
. | TRBJ2-7 | TRBV6-5 | . | CASSYSSTAGYEQYF | TGTGCCAGCAGTTACTCATCGACTGCCGGCTACGAGCAGTACTTC
. | TRBJ1-4 | TRBV28 | . | CAINGGRTEKLFF | TGTGCCATCAACGGCGGGCGCACGGAAAAACTGTTTTTT
few | TRBJ2-5 | TRBV11-1 | . | CASSLGSGAGRETQYF | TGTGCCAGCAGCTTAGGATCTGGGGCAGGTCGAGAGACCCAGTACTTC
few | TRBJ2-3 | TRBV7-2 | . | CASSLAAGADTQYF | TGTGCCAGCAGCTTAGCGGCCGGAGCGGATACGCAGTATTTT
few | TRBJ1-2 | TRBV7-9 | . | CASSPPGAFGYTF | TGTGCCAGCAGCCCGCCAGGGGCGTTTGGCTACACCTTC
once | TRBJ1-1 | TRBV5-4 | . | CASSLGGGALNTEAFF | TGTGCCAGCAGCTTGGGGGGAGGGGCCTTGAACACTGAAGCTTTCTTT
many | TRBJ2-5 | TRBV29-1 | TRBD1 | CSVVPGQRDVETQYF | TGCAGCGTTGTTCCGGGACAGAGAGATGTAGAGACCCAGTACTTC
. | TRBJ2-1 | TRBV7-2 | TRBD2 | CASSLAGTSGKQFF | TGTGCCAGCAGCTTAGCTGGGACTAGCGGCAAGCAGTTCTTC
. | TRBJ1-1 | TRBV19 | . | CASSAIPGTTNTEAFF | TGTGCCAGTAGTGCCATCCCCGGGACAACGAACACTGAAGCTTTCTTT
. | TRBJ2-2 | TRBV18 | . | CASSPPQGSSGELFF | TGTGCCAGCTCACCACCACAGGGTTCTTCCGGGGAGCTGTTTTTT
few | TRBJ1-2 | TRBV14 | . | CASSQDPRDRTYGYTF | TGTGCCAGCAGCCAAGATCCGAGAGACAGGACCTATGGCTACACCTTC
. | TRBJ2-4 | TRBV6-1 | . | CASSEQGSKNIQYF | TGTGCCAGCAGTGAACAGGGTTCCAAAAACATTCAGTACTTC
few | TRBJ2-2 | TRBV27 | TRBD2 | CASSLRTSGRERTGELFF | TGTGCCAGCAGTTTGAGGACTAGCGGGAGGGAAAGGACCGGGGAGCTGTTTTTT
. | TRBJ2-5 | TRBV7-9 | . | CASSGLQGWETQYF | TGTGCCAGCAGCGGACTACAGGGGTGGGAGACCCAGTACTTC
few | TRBJ1-1 | TRBV29-1 | . | CSGREANTEAFF | TGCAGCGGGAGGGAAGCGAACACTGAAGCTTTCTTT
. | TRBJ2-2 | TRBV30 | TRBD2 | CAVGREATNTGELFF | TGTGCCGTCGGGCGGGAGGCAACGAACACCGGGGAGCTGTTTTTT
few | TRBJ1-5 | TRBV4-2 | . | CASSQGQGYQPQHF | TGTGCCAGCAGCCAAGGCCAGGGGTATCAGCCCCAGCATTTT
. | TRBJ2-6 | TRBV28 | . | CASSSGGASGANVLTF | TGTGCCAGCAGCTCCGGGGGTGCGTCCGGGGCCAACGTCCTGACTTTC
few | TRBJ1-5 | TRBV29-1 | . | CSVAELDSNQPQHF | TGCAGCGTTGCTGAACTTGATAGCAATCAGCCCCAGCATTTT
. | TRBJ2-1 | TRBV7-3 | TRBD2 | CASTPQLAGGEQFF | TGTGCCAGCACCCCTCAACTAGCGGGAGGCGAGCAGTTCTTC
. | TRBJ2-3 | TRBV28 | . | CASSLGRTSTDTQYF | TGTGCCAGCAGTTTAGGCAGGACTAGCACAGATACGCAGTATTTT
few | TRBJ2-4 | TRBV2 | TRBD1 | CASRTIPGQAFQYF | TGTGCCAGCAGGACCATCCCGGGACAGGCTTTTCAGTACTTC
. | TRBJ2-2 | TRBV5-4 | TRBD2 | CASSSAAGTSGSFNTGELFF | TGTGCCAGCAGTAGTGCAGCCGGGACTAGCGGGAGTTTCAACACCGGGGAGCTGTTTTTT
few | TRBJ1-5 | TRBV7-2 | TRBD1 | CASSLGQGSQPQHF | TGTGCCAGCAGCTTGGGACAGGGAAGCCAGCCCCAGCATTTT
few | TRBJ1-4 | TRBV28 | . | CASSPAQSSNEKLFF | TGTGCCAGCAGCCCCGCACAGTCGTCTAATGAAAAACTGTTTTTT
. | TRBJ1-5 | TRBV29-1 | . | CSVAYGSGNQPQHF | TGCAGCGTTGCTTACGGGTCGGGCAATCAGCCCCAGCATTTT
. | TRBJ2-3 | TRBV7-3 | TRBD2 | CASSARTSGSGDTQYF | TGTGCCAGCAGCGCTCGGACTAGCGGGAGCGGAGATACGCAGTATTTT
. | TRBJ1-1 | TRBV29-1 | TRBD1 | CSVVQGATEAFF | TGCAGCGTCGTACAGGGGGCGACTGAAGCTTTCTTT
once | TRBJ1-5 | TRBV19 | TRBD1 | CASSDRGMTFGQPQHF | TGTGCCAGTTCGGACAGGGGTATGACCTTCGGTCAGCCCCAGCATTTT
many | TRBJ2-1 | TRBV4-2 | TRBD2 | CASSQASGSFNEQFF | TGTGCCAGCAGCCAAGCTAGCGGGAGTTTCAATGAGCAGTTCTTC
. | TRBJ1-2 | TRBV18 | TRBD1 | CASSPEAGGHGYTF | TGTGCCAGCTCCCCAGAGGCAGGGGGGCATGGCTACACCTTC
. | TRBJ2-2 | TRBV27 | TRBD1 | CASSRDRGYTGELFF | TGTGCCAGCAGTAGGGACAGGGGGTACACCGGGGAGCTGTTTTTT
few | TRBJ2-7 | TRBV7-2 | . | CASSKSLALAYEQYF | TGTGCCAGCAGCAAGTCCCTAGCGCTAGCCTACGAGCAGTACTTC
. | TRBJ2-5 | TRBV7-9 | . | CASSLAFGGEQETQYF | TGTGCCAGCAGCTTAGCCTTTGGCGGGGAACAAGAGACCCAGTACTTC
many | TRBJ1-1 | TRBV6-6 | . | CASSYSDWNTEAFF | TGTGCCAGCAGTTACTCGGACTGGAACACTGAAGCTTTCTTT
. | TRBJ2-2 | TRBV4-3 | TRBD2 | CASREVSGSAGELFF | TGCGCCAGCAGAGAAGTGAGCGGGAGTGCTGGGGAGCTGTTTTTT
. | TRBJ2-1 | TRBV18 | TRBD1 | CASSRLGQGKGRYNEQFF | TGTGCCAGCTCGCGTTTAGGACAGGGCAAAGGACGCTACAATGAGCAGTTCTTC
many | TRBJ2-7 | TRBV30 | TRBD1 | CASTGTGGYEQYF | TGTGCCTCGACCGGGACAGGGGGTTACGAGCAGTACTTC
. | TRBJ2-2 | TRBV7-9 | TRBD1 | CASSSTGGSTGELFF | TGTGCCAGCAGCTCGACAGGGGGGAGCACCGGGGAGCTGTTTTTT
. | TRBJ1-1 | TRBV9 | . | CASSGSGGTNTEAFF | TGTGCCAGCAGCGGATCGGGCGGGACGAACACTGAAGCTTTCTTT
. | TRBJ1-1 | TRBV30 | . | CAWSVKLSGNTEAFF | TGTGCCTGGAGTGTAAAGTTGTCCGGGAACACTGAAGCTTTCTTT